These 21 T cell receptor beta chains share one sample of origin, sequenced in a study of T cells in Graves' hyperthyroidism and ophthalmopathy. RNA transcripts gave rise to amplified TCR beta CDR3 regions. HTBI primers were used for first-round RT-PCR of the TCR CDR3. TCRdb processed the multiplex PCR reads anew with MiXCR; each CDR3 protein has one entry. The profile shows 300,000 to 450,000 distinct CDR3 sequences, around 14% of them singletons. Sequencing was carried out using blood. These receptors came from a young woman with Graves' hyperthyroidism.

Only a few counts were recorded for this clonotype. V usage is TRBV2 and J usage is TRBJ1-1, with no clear D. Looked up from germline, CDR1 is SNHLY and CDR2 is FYNNEI. Trimming took off 1 base at V and 11 bases at J, with 14 bases between the two ends. The CDR3 is 13 amino acids. CDR3 nucleotides: TGTGCCAGCAGTGAAGGATTTTTCGGTGGGGCTTTCTTT. This gives the protein CASSEGFFGGAFF.

This clonotype has more than one count but fewer than ten. This rearrangement joins TRBV5-1 to TRBJ2-1, with D possibly being TRBD1 or TRBD2 (5 bases each). Germline V gives CDR1 SGHRS, CDR2 YFSETQ. Deletions cut 0 bases from V and 7 bases from J, with 11 bases between. The CDR3 is made up of 14 amino acids. The CDR3 coding sequence is TGCGCCAGCAGCTTGGGTGGGGGATGGAATGAGCAGTTCTTC. This encodes CASSLGGGWNEQFF.

This clonotype was counted many times. The chain has TRBV27 and TRBJ2-1; 14 nucleotides match TRBD2. Germline V lookup: CDR1 MNHEY, CDR2 SMNVEV (reference sequence). The CDR3 covers 16 residues. V gave up 5 bases and J gave up 9 bases; unmatched junction bases: 9. As DNA, the CDR3 is TGTGCCAGCAGTCCCCCCGGGACTAGCGGGAGTACTGAGCAGTTCTTC. Amino acids: CASSPPGTSGSTEQFF.

The genes are TRBV10-2 and TRBJ2-1; 8 bases fit TRBD2. The J segment lost 1 base and the V segment lost 8 bases, leaving 4 bases of the junction unmatched. The germline gives CDR1 WSHSY, CDR2 SAAADI. CDR3 length equals 14 residues. In DNA form, the CDR3 reads TGCGCCAGCGGACTAGCTCAATCCTACAATGAGCAGTTCTTC. Its translation: CASGLAQSYNEQFF.

There are many counts of this clonotype. The chain recombines TRBV11-1 with TRBJ2-1; 7 bases agree with TRBD1. Germline lookup yields CDR1 SGHAT and CDR2 FQDESV (reference sequence). This CDR3 contains 14 residues. V lost 9 bases and J lost 4; bases outside the gene matches: 9. The CDR3, as DNA: TGTGCCAGTACACCGGGACAGAGATACAATGAGCAGTTCTTC. Translated: CASTPGQRYNEQFF. The full variable domain, rest sourced from reference TRBV11-1 and TRBJ2-1, is EAEVAQSPRYKITEKSQAVAFWCDPISGHATLYWYRQILGQGPELLVQFQDESVVDDSQLPKDRFSAERLKGVDSTLKIQPAELGDSAMYLCASTPGQRYNEQFFGPGTRLTVL.

This clonotype was seen a handful of times. The chain is built from TRBV20-1 and TRBJ2-1; 9 nucleotides align to TRBD2. After removal of 5 bases from V and 3 bases from J, the junction contained 2 bases not matched to a gene. Germline lookup yields CDR1 DFQATT and CDR2 SNEGSKA (reference sequence). CDR3 length: 13 amino acids. The CDR3 spells CSAPSGVYNEQFF. The CDR3 bases are TGCAGTGCTCCTAGCGGGGTCTACAATGAGCAGTTCTTC.

This clonotype has ten or more counts. The V call is TRBV11-2, the J call TRBJ1-1; TRBD1 matches at 9 bases. After removal of 5 bases from V and 4 bases from J, the junction contained 5 bases not matched to a gene. The CDR3 runs 14 residues. CDR1 and CDR2 from the germline V gene are SGHAT and FQNNGV. The chain's CDR3 is CASSTGQGPTEAFF. In DNA form, the CDR3 reads TGTGCCAGCAGCACCGGACAGGGGCCCACTGAAGCTTTCTTT.

In this sample, this clonotype turned up a few times. This chain links TRBV18 with TRBJ1-4, with TRBD1 matching 8 bases. CDR1 and CDR2 from the germline V gene are KGHSH and LQKENI. CDR3 length equals 15 residues. V was clipped by 5 bases and J by 6 bases; unmatched bases: 8. CDR3 nucleotides: TGTGCCAGCTCAATTCAGGGGGCGCGGTATGAAAAACTGTTTTTT. This sequence encodes CASSIQGARYEKLFF.

CDR3 DNA: TGTGCCAGCAGCCTAAGACAGGCCGGCACTGAAGCTTTCTTT. Encoded protein: CASSLRQAGTEAFF. This chain joins TRBV3-1 and TRBJ1-1; tentatively, D is TRBD1 (6 bases). This CDR3 has 14 residues. The germline V gene has CDR1 LGHDT and CDR2 YNNKEL (reference sequence). With 4 bases removed from V and 4 bases from J, the gap between germline ends came to 13 bases.

CDR3 sequence: CASSPRDNLGTQYF. CDR3 DNA sequence: TGTGCCAGCAGCCCCCGGGACAACCTTGGTACGCAGTATTTT. This chain uses TRBV9 with TRBJ2-3; D possibly corresponds to TRBD1 (6 bases). This CDR3 has 14 residues. CDR1 and CDR2 from the germline V gene are SGDLS and YYNGEE. V was clipped by 4 bases and J by 8 bases, with 17 bases between them.

This clonotype was seen at least ten times. The rearrangement joins TRBV30 to TRBJ2-3; TRBD2 matches 11 bases. J was trimmed by 4 bases and V by 7 bases; bases with no gene match: 13. Germline values: CDR1 GTSNPN, CDR2 SVGIG (reference sequence). The CDR3 runs 16 residues. Written as DNA, the CDR3 is TGTGCCTCCCCACCTAGCGGGAGGCCCCCCCCAGATACGCAGTATTTT. This codes for CASPPSGRPPPDTQYF. Drawing the rest from reference TRBV30 and TRBJ2-3, the complete variable domain is SQTIHQWPATLVQPVGSPLSLECTVEGTSNPNLYWYRQAAGRGLQLLFYSVGIGQISSEVPQNLSASRPQDRQFILSSKKLLLSDSGFYLCASPPSGRPPPDTQYFGPGTRLTVL.

A remark on this clonotype: This could be a read error, since a much larger clone is one nucleotide away. The rearrangement links TRBV18 to TRBJ1-3, with D unclear. The CDR3 consists of 16 residues. Germline CDR1 and CDR2: KGHSH and LQKENI. CDR3 loop: CASSPSGGLSGNTTYF. CDR3 DNA sequence: TGTGCCAGCTCACCATCGGGTGGTCTCTCTGGAAACACCACATATTTT.

This clonotype was detected a few times. V and J are TRBV19 and TRBJ2-2; TRBD2 aligns across 14 bases. Trimming cost V 10 bases and J 3 bases; bases outside gene matches: 10. The germline V gene encodes CDR1 LNHDA and CDR2 SQIVND (reference sequence). There are 17 residues in the CDR3. CDR3 region: CATKTSGRAYDTGELFF. CDR3 DNA sequence: TGTGCCACCAAGACTAGCGGGAGGGCCTACGACACCGGGGAGCTGTTTTTT.

This clonotype was counted a few times. The CDR3 DNA is TGCAGTGCTAGAGACTACGGGAGGGGGCACAATGAGCAGTTCTTC. As protein: CSARDYGRGHNEQFF. The gene calls are TRBV20-1 and TRBJ2-1; perhaps TRBD2 as D (8 bases). Trimming pared 0 bases from V and 5 bases from J, leaving 14 bases between. CDR1 is DFQATT and CDR2 is SNEGSKA in the germline V gene (reference sequence). This CDR3 is built from 15 residues.

The chain couples TRBV4-1 to TRBJ1-1; 9 nucleotides line up with TRBD1. V gave up 0 bases and J gave up 11 bases; unmatched junction bases: 7. CDR1 MGHRA and CDR2 YSYEKL come from the germline V gene. The CDR3 has 14 amino acids. CDR3: CASSQEGQGGRAFF. For the CDR3, the DNA is TGCGCCAGCAGCCAAGAGGGACAGGGTGGACGGGCTTTCTTT.

The chain has TRBV5-6 and TRBJ2-7; 9 bases align to TRBD1. The V and J ends lost 3 bases and 5 bases, in that order; junction bases with no gene match: 6. From germline, CDR1 is SGHDT and CDR2 YYEEEE. This CDR3 comprises 14 residues. CDR3 in amino acids: CASSSGTGRHEQYF. CDR3 sequence (DNA): TGTGCCAGCAGCTCCGGGACAGGGCGCCACGAGCAGTACTTC.

In its sample, this clonotype was seen many times. The chain employs TRBV3-1 and TRBJ1-5; 7 bases fit TRBD1. V was clipped by 4 bases and J by 7 bases; unmatched bases: 7. Germline CDR1 reads LGHDT; CDR2 reads YNNKEL (reference sequence). The CDR3 is 14 residues long. The CDR3 bases are TGTGCCAGCAGCCTGACAGGGCAAGGACAGCCCCAGCATTTT. It translates to CASSLTGQGQPQHF.

This clonotype came up a few times. This chain uses TRBV5-4 with TRBJ2-7; TRBD1 is a possible D gene (6 bases). Germline CDR1 is SGHNT and CDR2 is YYREEE (reference sequence). The CDR3 totals 15 residues. The germline V and J ends were trimmed by 5 bases and 2 bases, with 17 bases remaining between them. CDR3 sequence reads: CASRPGTLSTYEQYF. CDR3 in DNA: TGTGCCAGCAGGCCCGGGACACTGTCTACCTACGAGCAGTACTTC.

The CDR3 here is CSARERMGVLGYEQYF. The CDR3 coding sequence is TGCAGTGCTAGAGAGCGAATGGGGGTGTTGGGCTACGAGCAGTACTTC. The chain has TRBV20-1 and TRBJ2-7; D could derive from TRBD1 or TRBD2 (5 bases each). Germline V gene data show CDR1 as DFQATT and CDR2 as SNEGSKA (reference sequence). CDR3 length equals 16 residues. V gave up 0 bases and J gave up 3 bases, with 18 bases separating them.

In this sample, this clonotype turned up many times. V and J are TRBV10-3 and TRBJ2-7; tentatively, D is TRBD1 (6 bases). Germline V CDR1 and CDR2: ENHRY, SYGVKD. V was trimmed by 11 bases and J by 1 base, leaving 18 bases between them. This CDR3 has 14 residues. In nucleotides, the CDR3 is TGTGCCTCATCACCGGAACAGGGATCCTACGAGCAGTACTTC. Protein product: CASSPEQGSYEQYF.

This clonotype was seen ten or more times. The chain has TRBV9 and TRBJ1-6; no clear D gene. This CDR3 is 13 amino acids long. Deletions cut 4 bases from V and 7 bases from J, with 9 bases between. Germline CDR1 is SGDLS and CDR2 is YYNGEE. CDR3 DNA sequence: TGTGCCAGCAGCCTGACCCAGAATTCACCCCTCCACTTT. Protein sequence: CASSLTQNSPLHF.